Below, 15 T cell receptor beta chains from the same sample are listed, as sequenced in a study of graft-versus-host responses after intestinal transplantation. Profiled with immunoSEQ multiplex PCR; TCRdb holds only in-frame clones, not every one. This table has around 40,000 clones, approximately 94% appearing once. Their cognate antigens are unknown. The sequences come from unstimulated CD4+ T cells sorted from spleen or lymph node cells, collected before transplant. The receptor source for this set is a human donor who was the organ donor for an intestinal transplant.

This chain joins TRBV11-2 and TRBJ1-3; the match to TRBD1 covers 7 bases. Unmatched junction bases numbered 13, after V lost 5 bases and J lost 0 bases. The CDR3 loop spans 18 amino acids. Germline CDR1 SGHAT, CDR2 FQNNGV. The chain's CDR3 is CASSLQLRDRASGNTIYF. In DNA, the CDR3 is TGTGCCAGCAGCCTACAACTTCGGGACAGAGCCTCTGGAAACACCATATATTTT.

CDR3: CASSAAGEETQYF. The DNA for the CDR3 is TGTGCCAGCAGCGCGGCCGGGGAAGAGACCCAGTACTTC. This chain links TRBV5-4 with TRBJ2-5, with a possible D match to TRBD2 (5 bases). This CDR3 region has 13 residues. The V and J ends lost 4 bases and 3 bases respectively, with 10 bases between them. Per the germline V gene, CDR1 is SGHNT and CDR2 is YYREEE (reference sequence).

The chain links TRBV6-1 to TRBJ2-1, with TRBD2 matching over 10 bases. CDR1 and CDR2 (germline): MNHNS, SASEGT. J gave up 5 bases and V 11 bases, and 9 bases lay outside the gene matches. This CDR3 has 14 amino acids. The DNA for the CDR3 is TGTGCCGCCCAGCGGGGGGGAAAACACAATGAGCAGTTCTTC. This gives the protein CAAQRGGKHNEQFF.

The chain employs TRBV30 and TRBJ2-3; TRBD1 matches 7 bases. Per the germline V gene, CDR1 is GTSNPN and CDR2 is SVGIG (reference sequence). This CDR3 has 12 residues. Trimming cost V 5 bases and J 1 base; bases outside gene matches: 0. CDR3: CAWDRGTDTQYF. CDR3 DNA sequence: TGTGCCTGGGACAGGGGCACAGATACGCAGTATTTT. The variable domain in full, with the rest retrieved from reference TRBV30 and TRBJ2-3, is SQTIHQWPATLVQPVGSPLSLECTVEGTSNPNLYWYRQAAGRGLQLLFYSVGIGQISSEVPQNLSASRPQDRQFILSSKKLLLSDSGFYLCAWDRGTDTQYFGPGTRLTVL.

The CDR3 region has the DNA TGCGCCAGCAGCCAGCCTAACAGGGACTTGGGCAATGAGCAGTTCTTC. The encoded protein is CASSQPNRDLGNEQFF. V gene TRBV4-1 combines with J gene TRBJ2-1; either TRBD1 or TRBD2 may fit D (6 bases each). V dropped 3 bases and J dropped 6 bases, with 18 bases sitting between them. This CDR3 spans 16 amino acids. The germline V gene has CDR1 MGHRA and CDR2 YSYEKL.

The chain has TRBV28 and TRBJ1-2; D ambiguous. The ends were cut back, 1 base at V and 0 bases at J, with 9 bases in the middle. This CDR3 contains 15 residues. CDR1 is MDHEN and CDR2 is SYDVKM in the germline V gene. The CDR3 region has the DNA TGTGCCAGCAGTTTATATCCCTTAGCTAACTATGGCTACACCTTC. Protein product: CASSLYPLANYGYTF.

This clone was found a few times. The chain carries TRBV7-9 and TRBJ1-6; D is ambiguous. Trimming pared 5 bases from V and 9 bases from J, leaving 14 bases between. Germline V gives CDR1 SEHNR, CDR2 FQNEAQ (reference sequence). The CDR3 spans 14 residues. This CDR3 is CASSEITYGSPLHF. The CDR3 DNA follows: TGTGCCAGCAGCGAAATTACGTATGGTTCACCCCTCCACTTT.

This sequence joins TRBV9 and TRBJ2-4, with TRBD1 as a possible D gene (5 bases). The CDR3 length is 14 residues. The ends were cut back, 2 bases at V and 7 bases at J, with 13 bases in the middle. Germline lookup yields CDR1 SGDLS and CDR2 YYNGEE. The CDR3 sequence: CASSVGGAGNIQYF. The DNA for the CDR3 is TGTGCCAGCAGCGTCGGTGGGGCCGGGAACATTCAGTACTTC. Full variable domain (outside the CDR3, taken from reference TRBV9 and TRBJ2-4): DSGVTQTPKHLITATGQRVTLRCSPRSGDLSVYWYQQSLDQGLQFLIQYYNGEERAKGNILERFSAQQFPDLHSELNLSSLELGDSALYFCASSVGGAGNIQYFGAGTRLSVL.

The chain employs TRBV6-1 and TRBJ1-1, with TRBD1 identical over 7 bases. The CDR3 is 15 residues long. Germline CDR1 MNHNS, CDR2 SASEGT. V trimming: 4 bases; J trimming: 6 bases; junction bases outside the gene matches: 11. CDR3 bases: TGTGCCAGCAGTGTCCGACAGGGTCTCCGCTCTGAAGCTTTCTTT. Translating it yields CASSVRQGLRSEAFF.

V is TRBV5-1 and J is TRBJ2-3; 9 bases line up with TRBD2. CDR3 length equals 15 residues. CDR1 SGHRS and CDR2 YFSETQ come from the germline V gene. Germline trimming cut 6 bases from V and 2 bases from J; bases unmatched to any gene: 7. For the CDR3, the DNA is TGCGCCAGCACGGTCAGCGGGGGGCCCACAGATACGCAGTATTTT. Its translation: CASTVSGGPTDTQYF.

V is TRBV6-6 and J is TRBJ2-1; 11 bases fit TRBD2. Germline CDR1 MNHNY, CDR2 SVGAGI (reference sequence). J gave up 2 bases and V 7 bases, and 7 bases lay outside the gene matches. This CDR3 is 16 amino acids long. The CDR3 region is CASTQTSGKPYNEQFF. The CDR3 coding sequence is TGTGCCAGCACCCAGACTAGCGGGAAGCCCTACAATGAGCAGTTCTTC.

The V call is TRBV5-4, the J call TRBJ2-3; TRBD2 agrees at 9 bases. CDR3 length: 16 amino acids. CDR1 SGHNT and CDR2 YYREEE come from the germline V gene (reference sequence). V shed 3 bases, J shed 9 bases, and the junction held 14 bases outside the gene matches. In DNA form, the CDR3 reads TGTGCCAGCAGCTCCATTTCCGGGACTAGCAGTTCGACGCAGTATTTT. It specifies CASSSISGTSSSTQYF.

The gene calls are TRBV7-9 and TRBJ2-7; D is unresolved. The ends were cut back, 5 bases at V and 5 bases at J, with 16 bases in the middle. This CDR3 spans 14 amino acids. CDR1 and CDR2 (germline): SEHNR, FQNEAQ (reference sequence). The CDR3 DNA sequence: TGTGCCAGCAGCCCCTCTCTAGGGTGGGACGAGCAGTACTTC. It translates to CASSPSLGWDEQYF. Full variable domain (rest looked up from reference TRBV7-9 and TRBJ2-7): DTGVSQNPRHKITKRGQNVTFRCDPISEHNRLYWYRQTLGQGPEFLTYFQNEAQLEKSRLLSDRFSAERPKGSFSTLEIQRTEQGDSAMYLCASSPSLGWDEQYFGPGTRLTVT.

The chain links TRBV9 to TRBJ2-1, with TRBD2 matching 9 bases. The V segment lost 1 base and the J segment 8 bases; nucleotides outside the gene matches: 10. The CDR3 is made up of 16 amino acids. Germline CDR1 is SGDLS and CDR2 is YYNGEE. DNA of the CDR3: TGTGCCAGCAGCGTAATAGCGGGGGCCCGTAGCGATGAGCAGTTCTTC. Translated: CASSVIAGARSDEQFF.

The chain links TRBV10-3 to TRBJ2-3; 7 bases line up with TRBD2. CDR1 and CDR2 from the germline V gene are ENHRY and SYGVKD. The J segment lost 0 bases and the V segment lost 3 bases, leaving 3 bases of the junction unmatched. This CDR3 has 15 amino acids. CDR3 nucleotide sequence: TGTGCCATCAGTGAAGCGGGGATTAGCACAGATACGCAGTATTTT. Translating gives CAISEAGISTDTQYF.